Following are 27 T cell receptor beta chains from one sample sequenced in a study of graft-versus-host responses after intestinal transplantation. The repertoire was sequenced with immunoSEQ multiplex PCR; TCRdb's copy has only in-frame clones and lacks some. The sample comprises 15,000 to 20,000 clones, around 95% of which are singletons, and over 0.6% rests with the top ten. The input for sequencing was PBMCs, taken 23 days after intestinal transplant. These receptors all come from a human patient who received an intestinal transplant, so some T cells may come from the graft donor.

V and J are TRBV27 and TRBJ2-7; 9 bases agree with TRBD2. V gave up 3 bases and J gave up 2 bases; unmatched junction bases: 11. There are 17 residues in the CDR3. Germline V gives CDR1 MNHEY, CDR2 SMNVEV (reference sequence). The CDR3 DNA reads as TGTGCCAGCAGTTTCCTCGTAGCGGGAGAAGTTGCCTACGAGCAGTACTTC. Protein sequence: CASSFLVAGEVAYEQYF.

The CDR3 here is CASSLSGGTKTQYF. The CDR3 region has the DNA TGTGCCAGCAGTTTATCGGGTGGGACTAAGACCCAGTACTTC. The genes are TRBV27 and TRBJ2-5; 7 nucleotides line up with TRBD2. Per germline, CDR1 MNHEY and CDR2 SMNVEV (reference sequence). This CDR3 comprises 14 residues. J was trimmed by 6 bases and V by 0 bases; bases with no gene match: 4.

Details on this clone: Other nucleotide sequences from this sample produce the same CDR3. The chain joins TRBV5-1 to TRBJ2-5; TRBD2 is a possible D gene (5 bases). Near its end, the DNA agrees better with TRBJ2-7, so the J call may be wrong. CDR1 is SGHRS and CDR2 is YFSETQ in the germline V gene. The CDR3 sequence is 15 residues long. DNA for the CDR3: TGCGCCAGCAGCTTGGACTTCGTCGGGGCCTACGAGCAGTACTTC. This sequence encodes CASSLDFVGAYEQYF.

J is TRBJ1-5 and V is TRBV2; weak D call: TRBD1 (6 bases). Trimming left V 6 bases short and J 0 bases short, with 12 bases between. The CDR3 length is 15 residues. CDR1 and CDR2 (germline): SNHLY, FYNNEI. CDR3 DNA: TGTGCCAGCAGCCCCGGACAGTATAGCAATCAGCCCCAGCATTTT. It yields the protein CASSPGQYSNQPQHF.

V gene TRBV7-9 combines with J gene TRBJ2-3; D possibly corresponds to TRBD2 (6 bases). The V gene lost 4 bases and the J gene lost 2 bases, with 13 bases spanning the gap. Per the germline V gene, CDR1 is SEHNR and CDR2 is FQNEAQ (reference sequence). There are 15 residues in the CDR3. CDR3 protein: CASSSTAGPTDTQYF. For the CDR3, the DNA is TGTGCCAGCAGCTCCACAGCGGGCCCCACAGATACGCAGTATTTT.

The chain employs TRBV2 and TRBJ2-3, with TRBD1 matching 9 bases. J was trimmed by 2 bases and V by 5 bases; bases with no gene match: 5. Germline CDR1 SNHLY, CDR2 FYNNEI. CDR3 length equals 15 residues. Written as DNA, the CDR3 is TGTGCCAGCAGTCCGGGACAGGGATACACAGATACGCAGTATTTT. Translation gives CASSPGQGYTDTQYF.

With regard to this clone: A read error may account for a junction end that differs from germline. The chain has TRBV11-2 and TRBJ2-3; possibly TRBD1 for D (6 bases). This CDR3 contains 16 residues. From germline, CDR1 is SGHAT and CDR2 FQNNGV. Written as DNA, the CDR3 is TGTGCCAGCAGCCTAGATACCAGGGGCGGCACAGATACGCAGTATTTT. Its translation: CASSLDTRGGTDTQYF.

The V call is TRBV19, the J call TRBJ1-1, with a tentative D call TRBD1 (6 bases). The germline V and J ends were trimmed by 3 bases and 1 base, with 9 bases remaining between them. Germline CDR1 is LNHDA and CDR2 is SQIVND (reference sequence). This CDR3 region has 14 residues. CDR3 sequence (DNA): TGTGCCAGTAGTATCCAGGGGCAGAACACTGAAGCTTTCTTT. Encoded protein: CASSIQGQNTEAFF.

The J gene is TRBJ2-3, the V gene TRBV7-9; 7 bases match TRBD2. J was trimmed by 4 bases and V by 4 bases; bases with no gene match: 11. This CDR3 region has 16 residues. Germline CDR1 is SEHNR and CDR2 is FQNEAQ (reference sequence). In DNA, the CDR3 is TGTGCCAGCAGCTCATGGGACTACGTGAGTTCAGATACGCAGTATTTT. Protein product: CASSSWDYVSSDTQYF.

The rearrangement joins TRBV5-4 to TRBJ1-5, with no clear D. V was clipped by 4 bases and J by 1 base, with 12 bases between them. Germline CDR1 SGHNT, CDR2 YYREEE (reference sequence). The CDR3 contains 15 residues. The CDR3 DNA sequence: TGTGCCAGCAGCCAAGCCCTGGACAGCAATCAGCCCCAGCATTTT. The encoded protein is CASSQALDSNQPQHF.

The V call is TRBV25-1, the J call TRBJ2-3; unclear D gene. CDR1 MGHDK and CDR2 SYGVNS come from the germline V gene. V was pared by 1 base and J by 0 bases, with 8 bases between. There are 15 residues in the CDR3. This CDR3 is CASSEFEFSTDTQYF. CDR3 bases: TGTGCCAGCAGTGAATTTGAGTTTAGCACAGATACGCAGTATTTT. Filled out from reference TRBV25-1 and TRBJ2-3, the complete variable domain reads EADIYQTPRYLVIGTGKKITLECSQTMGHDKMYWYQQDPGMELHLIHYSYGVNSTEKGDLSSESTVSRIRTEHFPLTLESARPSHTSQYLCASSEFEFSTDTQYFGPGTRLTVL.

The gene calls are TRBV5-6 and TRBJ2-1; D tentatively fits TRBD1 or TRBD2 (5 bases each). The length of the CDR3 is 14 residues. Per germline, CDR1 SGHDT and CDR2 YYEEEE. V was pared by 0 bases and J by 7 bases, with 11 bases between. CDR3 bases: TGTGCCAGCAGCTTGGCCGGGACCCCGAATGAGCAGTTCTTC. This codes for CASSLAGTPNEQFF.

The CDR3 region has the DNA TGTGCCAGCAGCTCCGGGACAGGGGAGGCTACGCAAGAGACCCAGTACTTC. Its translation: CASSSGTGEATQETQYF. The chain uses TRBV5-8 and TRBJ2-5; TRBD1 matches 10 bases. The J segment lost 2 bases and the V segment lost 3 bases, leaving 10 bases of the junction unmatched. Germline loops: CDR1 SGHTS, CDR2 YDEGEE. This CDR3 is built from 17 residues.

J is TRBJ2-5 and V is TRBV6-4, with D unclear. This CDR3 is 13 amino acids long. V was pared by 2 bases and J by 4 bases, with 8 bases between. CDR1 and CDR2 from the germline V gene are MRHNA and SNTAGT. The CDR3 coding sequence is TGTGCCAGCAGTGACGGCCTGGGAGAGACCCAGTACTTC. This gives the protein CASSDGLGETQYF.

This clone came up once. The V call is TRBV27, the J call TRBJ1-2, with TRBD1 matching 9 bases. Unmatched junction bases numbered 15, after V lost 4 bases and J lost 6 bases. The germline gives CDR1 MNHEY, CDR2 SMNVEV (reference sequence). The CDR3 covers 17 residues. This CDR3 reads CASSSSSGTGPLDGYTF. Written as DNA, the CDR3 is TGTGCCAGCAGTTCCTCCTCCGGGACAGGGCCTTTGGATGGCTACACCTTC.

The rearrangement joins TRBV23-1 to TRBJ1-4; no clear D. TRBV23-1 is marked as an open reading frame, function uncertain. The ends were cut back, 2 bases at V and 8 bases at J, with 15 bases in the middle. The CDR3 contains 15 residues. The CDR3 region has the DNA TGCGCCAGCAGTCAAGCCGGGCCAATGGGGGAAAAACTGTTTTTT. This sequence encodes CASSQAGPMGEKLFF.

The V call is TRBV9, the J call TRBJ2-3; 8 bases line up with TRBD2. The CDR3 length is 17 residues. CDR1 is SGDLS and CDR2 is YYNGEE in the germline V gene. Germline trimming cut 0 bases from V and 3 bases from J; bases unmatched to any gene: 9. The CDR3 region has the DNA TGTGCCAGCAGCGTAGATAGCGGGGCCCACTCAACAGATACGCAGTATTTT. This encodes CASSVDSGAHSTDTQYF. The variable domain in full, completed from reference TRBV9 and TRBJ2-3, reads DSGVTQTPKHLITATGQRVTLRCSPRSGDLSVYWYQQSLDQGLQFLIQYYNGEERAKGNILERFSAQQFPDLHSELNLSSLELGDSALYFCASSVDSGAHSTDTQYFGPGTRLTVL.

For this clone: Germline and junction disagree at one end, which may indicate a read error. The chain has TRBV5-6 and TRBJ2-7; TRBD2 aligns across 8 bases. CDR3 size: 12 residues. Germline CDR1 and CDR2: SGHDT and YYEEEE. CDR3 in amino acids: CASSLDERESIF. Written as DNA, the CDR3 is TGTGCCAGCAGCTTGGATGAGCGGGAGTCGATCTTC.

The chain couples TRBV5-6 to TRBJ1-2; perhaps TRBD1 as D (6 bases). The CDR3 is 17 residues long. Germline CDR1 SGHDT, CDR2 YYEEEE. Trimming took 4 bases from V and 1 from J, leaving 20 bases between them. DNA for the CDR3: TGTGCCAGCAGCCTCCCCACTCGACAGGTAAATAACTATGGCTACACCTTC. Translation gives CASSLPTRQVNNYGYTF. The full variable domain, in which reference TRBV5-6 and TRBJ1-2 provide the parts outside the CDR3, is DAGVTQSPTHLIKTRGQQVTLRCSPKSGHDTVSWYQQALGQGPQFIFQYYEEEERQRGNFPDRFSGHQFPNYSSELNVNALLLGDSALYLCASSLPTRQVNNYGYTFGSGTRLTVV.

V usage is TRBV15 and J usage is TRBJ2-1, with TRBD2 matching 9 bases. J gave up 8 bases and V 5 bases, and 10 bases lay outside the gene matches. CDR3 length: 15 residues. CDR1 is LNHNV, CDR2 YYDKDF, per germline (reference sequence). The CDR3 DNA is TGTGCCACCAGCCATAGCGGGAGTTGGGCAGATGAGCAGTTCTTC. It codes for CATSHSGSWADEQFF.

This chain connects TRBV10-3 to TRBJ2-5; the match to TRBD2 covers 11 bases. The CDR3 is 15 amino acids. J lost 5 bases, V lost 3 bases, and 5 bases had no gene match. Germline assignment: CDR1 ENHRY and CDR2 SYGVKD. The CDR3 loop reads CAISEELAGEETQYF. The CDR3 coding sequence is TGTGCCATCAGTGAAGAACTAGCGGGAGAGGAGACCCAGTACTTC.

Only a few counts were recorded for this clone. The V and J genes are TRBV6-5 and TRBJ2-2; D is ambiguous. Germline V gene sequence: CDR1 MNHEY, CDR2 SVGAGI. V lost 0 bases, J lost 4 bases, and 3 bases lay in between. This CDR3 spans 13 amino acids. The CDR3: CASSYSSTGELFF. The CDR3 coding sequence is TGTGCCAGCAGTTACTCGAGCACCGGGGAGCTGTTTTTT.

J is TRBJ2-3 and V is TRBV4-2, with D possibly TRBD2 on 6 matching bases. The CDR3 has 17 amino acids. V lost 1 base and J 0 bases, leaving 14 bases between the germline ends. Looked up from germline, CDR1 is LGHNA and CDR2 is YNFKEQ. CDR3 region: CASSQVGDWESTDTQYF. CDR3 coding DNA: TGTGCCAGCAGCCAAGTCGGGGACTGGGAAAGCACAGATACGCAGTATTTT.

This clone was observed once. The chain joins TRBV28 to TRBJ2-5, with D unclear. The CDR3 covers 14 residues. Looked up from germline, CDR1 is MDHEN and CDR2 is SYDVKM. The V and J ends lost 6 bases and 3 bases respectively, with 14 bases between them. The CDR3 loop is CASSSGPWEETQYF. Here the CDR3 DNA reads TGTGCCAGCAGCTCAGGTCCGTGGGAAGAGACCCAGTACTTC.

The chain carries TRBV6-5 and TRBJ1-3; D remains ambiguous. V shed 6 bases and J shed 7 bases, with 19 bases lying between them. The CDR3 consists of 15 residues. Looked up from germline, CDR1 is MNHEY and CDR2 is SVGAGI. The CDR3 nucleotides are TGTGCCAGCAGCCGAACATTTCAGGAGAGGAACACCATATATTTT. Translation: CASSRTFQERNTIYF.

Comments on this clone: The sample has other DNA sequences that encode this CDR3 too. CDR3 DNA: TGTGCCAGCAGCCAAAACCCCTACAGGGATGGTGGCGGGGAGCTGTTTTTT. This gives the protein CASSQNPYRDGGGELFF. The chain joins TRBV11-3 to TRBJ2-2, with a tentative D call TRBD1 (6 bases). The germline V gene encodes CDR1 SGHNT and CDR2 YENEEA. The CDR3 extends over 17 amino acids. V lost 5 bases and J 7 bases, leaving 23 bases between the germline ends.

This clone was observed a single time. The chain carries TRBV19 and TRBJ2-2; no reliable D call. Germline V CDR1 and CDR2: LNHDA, SQIVND (reference sequence). The CDR3 covers 13 residues. V was pared by 3 bases and J by 1 base, with 3 bases between. CDR3 protein: CASSMENTGELFF. The CDR3 DNA follows: TGTGCCAGTAGTATGGAGAACACCGGGGAGCTGTTTTTT.